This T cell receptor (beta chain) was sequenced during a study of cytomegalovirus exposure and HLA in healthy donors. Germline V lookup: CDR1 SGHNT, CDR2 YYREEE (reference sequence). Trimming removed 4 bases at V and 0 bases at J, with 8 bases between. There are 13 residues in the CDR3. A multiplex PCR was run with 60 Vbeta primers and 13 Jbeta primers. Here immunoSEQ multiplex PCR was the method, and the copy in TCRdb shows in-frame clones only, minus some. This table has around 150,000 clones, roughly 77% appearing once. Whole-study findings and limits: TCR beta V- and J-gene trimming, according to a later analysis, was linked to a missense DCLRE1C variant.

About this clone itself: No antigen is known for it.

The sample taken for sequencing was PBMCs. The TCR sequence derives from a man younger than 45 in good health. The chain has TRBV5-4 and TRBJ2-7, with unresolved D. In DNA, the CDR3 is TGTGCCAGCAGCCCCGAGATCTCCTACGAGCAGTACTTC. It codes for CASSPEISYEQYF.